The clone carrying this T cell receptor beta chain was detected a few times. The antigen is undetermined. The data belong to a study of CD8 T cells in ankylosing spondylitis. Study-wide findings and caveats: Within peripheral blood, clones linked to disease were CD8+ and relatively rare.

MiXCR was run by TCRdb on the 5' RACE reads, yielding one entry per CDR3 protein. Among 300,000 to 400,000 distinct CDR3 sequences listed, approximately 20% were seen once. The sequenced sample was blood, either unsorted or a sorted T cell fraction (not recorded which). The sequence was obtained from a male donor with ankylosing spondylitis or in good health (not recorded which).

CDR3 protein: CSARQYNEQFF. The CDR3 bases are TGCAGTGCCCGTCAGTACAATGAGCAGTTCTTC. The chain has TRBV20-1 and TRBJ2-1; D remains ambiguous. Germline V gives CDR1 DFQATT, CDR2 SNEGSKA (reference sequence). The CDR3 length is 11 residues. Trimming removed 6 bases at V and 4 bases at J, with 7 bases between.